This T cell receptor (beta chain) is from a study of Graves' ophthalmopathy and Graves' hyperthyroidism. Excluded were patients with other autoimmune diseases, uncontrolled infections, pregnancy or lactation. Trimming removed 1 base at V and 6 bases at J, with 16 bases between. The CDR3 loop spans 15 amino acids. Germline V CDR1 and CDR2: DFQATT, SNEGSKA (reference sequence). Amplified TCR beta CDR3 regions were obtained using RNA transcripts as template. Following a first-round RT-PCR that used HTBI primers, a second-round multiplex PCR was carried out. TCRdb processed the multiplex PCR reads anew with MiXCR; each CDR3 protein has one entry. Of almost 750,000 distinct CDR3 sequences listed, roughly two fifths are singletons. As to this clonotype: Antigen unknown.

General study findings and limits: Forecasting of ophthalmopathy progression by the model achieved nearly 71% sensitivity and around 72% specificity. For separating ophthalmopathy from stable hyperthyroidism, a 13-signature model gave 85% to 90% sensitivity and roughly 83% specificity.

The source is an adult man with Graves' ophthalmopathy. The sequencing input was peripheral blood. V and J are TRBV20-1 and TRBJ1-5; D not certain. The CDR3, as DNA: TGCAGTGCTAGAGTGAACCAAATCGGCGTTCAGCCCCAGCATTTT. Amino acids: CSARVNQIGVQPQHF.